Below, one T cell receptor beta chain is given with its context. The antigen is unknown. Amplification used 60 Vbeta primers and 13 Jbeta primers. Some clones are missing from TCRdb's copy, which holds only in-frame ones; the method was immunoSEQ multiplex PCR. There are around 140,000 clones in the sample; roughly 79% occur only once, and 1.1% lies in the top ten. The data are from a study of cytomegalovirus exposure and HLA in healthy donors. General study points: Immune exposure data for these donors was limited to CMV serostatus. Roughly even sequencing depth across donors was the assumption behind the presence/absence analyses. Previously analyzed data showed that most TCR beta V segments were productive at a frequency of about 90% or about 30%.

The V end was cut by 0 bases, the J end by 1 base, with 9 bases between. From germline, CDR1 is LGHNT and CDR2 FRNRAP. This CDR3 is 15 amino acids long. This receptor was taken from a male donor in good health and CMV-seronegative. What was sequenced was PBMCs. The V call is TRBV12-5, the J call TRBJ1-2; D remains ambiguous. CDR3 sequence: CASGLVPTVNYGYTF. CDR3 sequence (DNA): TGTGCTAGTGGTTTGGTTCCTACAGTTAACTATGGCTACACCTTC.